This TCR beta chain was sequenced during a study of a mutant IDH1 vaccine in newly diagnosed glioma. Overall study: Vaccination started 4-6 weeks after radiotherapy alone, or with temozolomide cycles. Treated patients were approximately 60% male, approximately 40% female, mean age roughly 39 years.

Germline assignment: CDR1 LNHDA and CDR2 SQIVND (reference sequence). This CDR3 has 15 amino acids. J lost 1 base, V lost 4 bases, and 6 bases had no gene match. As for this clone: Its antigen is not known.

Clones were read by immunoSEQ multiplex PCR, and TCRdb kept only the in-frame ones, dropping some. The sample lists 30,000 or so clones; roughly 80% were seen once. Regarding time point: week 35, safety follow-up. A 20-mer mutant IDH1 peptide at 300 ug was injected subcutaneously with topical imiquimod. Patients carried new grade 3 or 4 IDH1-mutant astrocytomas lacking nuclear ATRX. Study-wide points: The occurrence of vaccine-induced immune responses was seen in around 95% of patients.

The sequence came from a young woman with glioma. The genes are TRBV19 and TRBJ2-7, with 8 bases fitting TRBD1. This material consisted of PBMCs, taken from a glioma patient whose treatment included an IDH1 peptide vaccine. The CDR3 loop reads CASSKGQGDSYEQYF. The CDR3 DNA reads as TGTGCCAGTAGTAAAGGACAGGGAGATTCCTACGAGCAGTACTTC.